Listed below are T cell receptor beta chains from one sample, sequenced in a study of identical twins. TCRdb itself ran the 5' RACE reads through MiXCR, one entry per CDR3 protein. Among about 790,000 distinct CDR3 sequences listed, 15% to 20% were seen once. This sample also belongs to another study, concerning T cells expressing NK-cell markers.

Sequencing was carried out using PBMCs. These receptors came from a woman aged 18 to 35 in good health. The CDR3 runs from the conserved cysteine through the conserved F or W. A D gene is named only where the DNA matches it firmly. Some rows mark clone size as missing; the rest say once, few, many or name a class of expanded clone.

TRBJ2-7	TRBV5-6	.	.	TGTGCCAGCACCCGGAAGGGCGGAAATTACGAGCAGTACTTC	CASTRKGGNYEQYF
TRBJ1-1	TRBV20-1	TRBD1	.	TGCAGTGCTTTGCCGACAGGGGGGTATACTGAAGCTTTCTTT	CSALPTGGYTEAFF
TRBJ2-7	TRBV10-2	TRBD2	few	TGCGCCAGCAGGGAGACTAGCGGGGGCACCTACGAGCAGTACTTC	CASRETSGGTYEQYF
TRBJ1-1	TRBV20-1	.	many	TGCAGTGCTAGACCCTCGGACACTGAAGCTTTCTTT	CSARPSDTEAFF
TRBJ2-1	TRBV20-1	.	few	TGCAGTGCTAGATCCCGACTAGGCTGGTATGAGCAGTTCTTC	CSARSRLGWYEQFF
TRBJ1-2	TRBV6-1	.	.	TGTGCCAGCAGCGTTCCATCCGCCTCCGGCTACACCTTC	CASSVPSASGYTF
TRBJ2-3	TRBV30	TRBD2	.	TGTGCCTGGAGTGTGGTTCGGGAGGCGCAGTATTTT	CAWSVVREAQYF
TRBJ2-3	TRBV7-9	.	few	TGTGCCAGCAGCCTCGGACAGTGGCCAGATACGCAGTATTTT	CASSLGQWPDTQYF
TRBJ2-7	TRBV7-9	.	few	TGTGCCAGCAGCACTACAGAGAACTACGAGCAGTACTTC	CASSTTENYEQYF
TRBJ2-3	TRBV9	.	.	TGTGCCAGCAGCGTAGGAGGGGGGTTTGATACGCAGTATTTT	CASSVGGGFDTQYF
TRBJ2-7	TRBV6-6	.	once	TGTGCCCTTGGGGGGTCCTCCTACGAGCAGTACTTC	CALGGSSYEQYF
TRBJ2-5	TRBV4-2	TRBD1	few	TGTGCCAGCAGCCTTATTTCCGGACAGGGGCGAGAGACCCAGTACTTC	CASSLISGQGRETQYF
TRBJ1-2	TRBV5-6	.	.	TGTGCCAGCAGTGGAACCTGGGGCTATGGCTACACCTTC	CASSGTWGYGYTF
TRBJ2-4	TRBV15	TRBD2	few	TGTGCCACCAGCAGAGAGGGACTAGCGGGATCTCGGAACATTCAGTACTTC	CATSREGLAGSRNIQYF
TRBJ2-3	TRBV11-2	TRBD2	few	TGTGCCAGCAGCTTTAGCGGGATGGGGACAGATACGCAGTATTTT	CASSFSGMGTDTQYF
TRBJ2-1	TRBV20-1	.	few	TGCAGTGCTACCTTCTCGGGGGCGAGCTCCTACAATGAGCAGTTCTTC	CSATFSGASSYNEQFF
TRBJ1-5	TRBV10-1	TRBD1	few	TGCGCCAGCAGTGACTTGGGACAGTACTACAATCAGCCCCAGCATTTT	CASSDLGQYYNQPQHF
TRBJ2-5	TRBV5-1	TRBD1	.	TGCGCCAGCAGCTTCGTTACAGGGGTAGGGTCAGAGACCCAGTACTTC	CASSFVTGVGSETQYF
TRBJ2-7	TRBV5-5	.	few	TGTGCCAGCAGCTTTACTGAACTCACCTCCAGCGAGCAGTACTTC	CASSFTELTSSEQYF
TRBJ2-7	TRBV7-9	.	.	TGTGCCAGCAGCTTAGCCCAGGCAGGGGTCTACGAGCAGTACTTC	CASSLAQAGVYEQYF
TRBJ2-5	TRBV20-1	TRBD2	.	TGCAGTGTCAGCCCGCGACTAGCGGGCCGAGAGACCCAGTACTTC	CSVSPRLAGRETQYF
TRBJ1-1	TRBV9	TRBD1	few	TGTGCCAGCAGCACAACCGGGACAGGGGTTGCTGAAGCTTTCTTT	CASSTTGTGVAEAFF
TRBJ2-7	TRBV7-2	.	.	TGTGCCAGCAGCGCGTGGGGGGGGCTTGAAGACGAGCAGTACTTC	CASSAWGGLEDEQYF
TRBJ2-2	TRBV21-1	.	.	TGTGCCAGCAGCAATCGGAGAGGGGACGACACCGGGGAGCTGTTTTTT	CASSNRRGDDTGELFF
TRBJ1-4	TRBV4-3	.	few	TGCGCCAGCAGCCAAGTGGGACACCTTAATGAAAAACTGTTTTTT	CASSQVGHLNEKLFF
TRBJ1-2	TRBV5-1	TRBD1	few	TGCGCCAGCAGCTTGGCAGGACAGGATTATGGCTACACCTTC	CASSLAGQDYGYTF
TRBJ2-3	TRBV7-9	TRBD2	few	TGTGCCAGCAGCTTCTCGGCGGGAGCAGATACGCAGTATTTT	CASSFSAGADTQYF
TRBJ1-6	TRBV12-3/TRBV12-4	.	few	TGTGCCAGCAGTTCAATGACGGCACCCCTCCACTTT	CASSSMTAPLHF
TRBJ2-1	TRBV5-1	.	few	TGCGCCAGCAGCTTACCAACCACCAATGAGCAGTTCTTC	CASSLPTTNEQFF
TRBJ1-1	TRBV11-2	.	.	TGTGCCAGCAGCTTAGAAGGCAGCATGAACACTGAAGCTTTCTTT	CASSLEGSMNTEAFF
TRBJ2-2	TRBV7-2	.	.	TGTGCCAGCAGCGCCACCGGGACTCTCACCGGGGAGCTGTTTTTT	CASSATGTLTGELFF
TRBJ2-3	TRBV20-1	.	.	TGCAGTGCTAGAGGGGGGAGTGGCACAGATACGCAGTATTTT	CSARGGSGTDTQYF
TRBJ2-2	TRBV5-1	TRBD1	.	TGCGCCAGCAGCACCAGGACAGGGGAGACCCTCACCGGGGAGCTGTTTTTT	CASSTRTGETLTGELFF
TRBJ1-3	TRBV10-1	.	.	TGCGCCAGCAGTGACGGGTACTCTGGAAACACCATATATTTT	CASSDGYSGNTIYF
TRBJ2-1	TRBV29-1	TRBD1	many	TGCAGCGTTGAGGGGGGACAGGGGGCGAATGAGCAGTTCTTC	CSVEGGQGANEQFF
TRBJ2-7	TRBV7-3	TRBD1	.	TGTGCCAGCAGCTCTCGGGCTACAGTAAGGGGGACAGGGGTCTCCTACGAGCAGTACTTC	CASSSRATVRGTGVSYEQYF
TRBJ2-5	TRBV4-3	TRBD2	few	TGCGCCAGCAGCCAAGATGCGGGAGTAGAGACCCAGTACTTC	CASSQDAGVETQYF
TRBJ2-1	TRBV4-2	TRBD1	.	TGTGCCAGCAGCCGAGGAGACAGGGGGCGTGACAATGAGCAGTTCTTC	CASSRGDRGRDNEQFF
TRBJ2-5	TRBV5-1	.	.	TGCGCCAGCAGCGACGGGGATAAAGAGACCCAGTACTTC	CASSDGDKETQYF
TRBJ2-3	TRBV3-1	TRBD2	few	TGTGCCAGCAGAAGGACTAGCGGGAGGGATGCAGATACGCAGTATTTT	CASRRTSGRDADTQYF
TRBJ2-3	TRBV15	TRBD2	many	TGTGCCACCAGCACTAGCGGGAGGGCCACAGATACGCAGTATTTT	CATSTSGRATDTQYF
TRBJ2-1	TRBV10-3	.	.	TGTGCCATCAGTGGTGCCTCCTACAATGAGCAGTTCTTC	CAISGASYNEQFF
TRBJ2-3	TRBV2	.	.	TGTGCCAGCATGAGGGGACGGGCGGGGACAGATACGCAGTATTTT	CASMRGRAGTDTQYF
TRBJ1-5	TRBV12-3/TRBV12-4	.	few	TGTGCCAGCAGTCCAAGGGTGCAGCCCCAGCATTTT	CASSPRVQPQHF
TRBJ2-7	TRBV29-1	.	.	TGCAGCGCTCGATCGGGGGAAGGGTCCTACGAGCAGTACTTC	CSARSGEGSYEQYF
TRBJ2-5	TRBV5-1	TRBD2	.	TGCGCCAGCAGCGAGTGGACTAGCGGATTCAAAGAGACCCAGTACTTC	CASSEWTSGFKETQYF
TRBJ2-7	TRBV7-9	.	.	TGTGCCAGCAGCTTAGAAGCCAGGTCTCACGAGCAGTACTTC	CASSLEARSHEQYF
TRBJ2-1	TRBV9	TRBD2	few	TGTGCCAGCAGCACGGGACTAGCGGGGGCGTACAATGAGCAGTTCTTC	CASSTGLAGAYNEQFF
TRBJ2-7	TRBV6-5	TRBD2	few	TGTGCCAGCAGTACTAGCGGGACCTACTACGAGCAGTACTTC	CASSTSGTYYEQYF
TRBJ1-1	TRBV3-1	TRBD1	few	TGTGCCAGCAGCCATCAAAGGACAGGTATTGGCACTGAAGCTTTCTTT	CASSHQRTGIGTEAFF
TRBJ1-4	TRBV3-1	.	.	TGTGCCAGCAGCCCGCGGGCCCCCGGCGGTGAAAAACTGTTTTTT	CASSPRAPGGEKLFF
TRBJ2-1	TRBV28	TRBD2	.	TGTGCCAGCAGTTTCGCGACTAGCGGGAACAATGAGCAGTTCTTC	CASSFATSGNNEQFF
TRBJ2-1	TRBV10-3	.	few	TGTGCCATCAGTGACCCACCCCAGTACAATGAGCAGTTCTTC	CAISDPPQYNEQFF
TRBJ2-1	TRBV10-3	TRBD2	few	TGTGCCATCAGTGGGACTAGCGGGTATGAGCAGTTCTTC	CAISGTSGYEQFF
TRBJ2-7	TRBV3-1	.	few	TGTGCCAGCAGCCCTACCACCCCCTTCCCGTTCGACGAGCAGTACTTC	CASSPTTPFPFDEQYF
TRBJ2-5	TRBV5-1	TRBD2	.	TGCGCCAGCAGCTTGTTAACTAGCGGGCAAGAGACCCAGTACTTC	CASSLLTSGQETQYF
TRBJ2-7	TRBV7-9	TRBD1	.	TGTGCCAGCAGCAGACAGGGGGCCGGGGACTACGAGCAGTACTTC	CASSRQGAGDYEQYF
TRBJ2-3	TRBV5-1	TRBD2	few	TGCGCCAGCAGGACTAGCGGGACCGCCACAGATACGCAGTATTTT	CASRTSGTATDTQYF
TRBJ2-3	TRBV5-1	TRBD2	few	TGCGCCAGCAGCGGAGGACTAGCCCCAGGAGATACGCAGTATTTT	CASSGGLAPGDTQYF
TRBJ1-2	TRBV5-1	TRBD1	many	TGCGCCAGCAGCATGGACAGGACTCCAAGGGGCTACACCTTC	CASSMDRTPRGYTF